This TCR beta chain comes out of a study of T-cell memory formation after mild COVID-19. General observations from the study: Chiefly within CM and EM were the contracting CD4+ clones; CD8+ ones were within EMRA. The second-wave clones peaking on day 37 were not confirmed as SARS-CoV-2-specific.

About this clonotype: The antigen is unknown.

Libraries for TCRalpha and TCRbeta carried sample barcodes and unique molecular identifiers via 5'RACE. TCRdb fed the 5' RACE reads into MiXCR, producing one record per CDR3 protein. The table lists a few hundred thousand distinct CDR3 sequences, 15% to 20% of them singletons. Germline CDR1 and CDR2: MNHEY and SVGEGT. CDR3 length equals 14 residues. Trimming removed 4 bases from V and 0 bases from J; junction bases left unmatched: 3. The sequenced sample was PBMCs or a T cell subset sorted from them (not recorded which). The J gene is TRBJ2-7, the V gene TRBV6-2 or TRBV6-3; 7 positions match TRBD2. The sequence was collected from a man aged 18 to 29 who had mild COVID-19 (a few samples of this study predate the infection). Cell type and time point are not known. CDR3 coding DNA: TGTGCCAGCAGTTCAGCGGGGAGCTCCTACGAGCAGTACTTC. It yields the protein CASSSAGSSYEQYF.